This is a list of T cell receptor beta chains from one sample in a study of cytomegalovirus exposure and HLA in healthy donors. Here immunoSEQ multiplex PCR was the method, and the copy in TCRdb shows in-frame clones only, minus some. The sample holds under 70,000 clones. Source material: PBMCs. The source is a woman aged 18-35 years in good health and CMV-seronegative. The CDR3 runs from the conserved cysteine through the conserved F or W. The D gene is left open where the match is weak.

d_gene	j_gene	v_gene	CDR3nt	CDR3aa
NA	TRBJ1-2	TRBV6-5	TGTGCCAGCAGTTATGGGGGCGGCTACACCTTC	CASSYGGGYTF
NA	TRBJ2-3	TRBV19	TGTGCCAGTAGTGGGCGGGGACCCCGGGGATCCACAGATACGCAGTATTTT	CASSGRGPRGSTDTQYF
TRBD1	TRBJ2-1	TRBV4-2	TGTGCCAGCACACGAGGGACAGGGGGCAGGAGCAATGAGCAGTTCTTC	CASTRGTGGRSNEQFF
NA	TRBJ1-2	TRBV5-6	TGTGCCAGCAGTTTAACAGGGAGAGAAAGCTATGGCTACACCTTC	CASSLTGRESYGYTF
TRBD2	TRBJ2-1	TRBV19	TGTGCCAGTAGCATTAGCGGGGGCCGATACAATGAGCAGTTCTTC	CASSISGGRYNEQFF
NA	TRBJ2-7	TRBV7-2	TGTGCCAGCAGCCTAAGAGTTCCCTACGAGCAGTACTTC	CASSLRVPYEQYF
TRBD2	TRBJ2-7	TRBV23-1	TGCGCCAGCAGTCATTCCCCTAGCGGGTGTTACGAGCAGTACTTC	CASSHSPSGCYEQYF
NA	TRBJ2-3	TRBV5-1	TGCGCCAGCAGCTTTCCGGGACAAGGGACAGATACGCAGTATTTT	CASSFPGQGTDTQYF
TRBD1	TRBJ2-7	TRBV6-1	TGTGCCAGCAGAGTAAGGGACAGTTACGAGCAGTACTTC	CASRVRDSYEQYF
NA	TRBJ2-7	TRBV5-1	TGCGCCAGCAGCTTGGACAGACCTTCGTTCGAGCAGTACTTC	CASSLDRPSFEQYF
TRBD1	TRBJ1-2	TRBV4-1	TGCGCCAGCAGCCAAGATCCTGGACAGGCCTATGGCTACACCTTC	CASSQDPGQAYGYTF
TRBD1	TRBJ1-2	TRBV5-1	TGCGCCAGCAGCAGCGACAGGGGCCCCCGACTCTATGGCTACACCTTC	CASSSDRGPRLYGYTF
TRBD2	TRBJ2-1	TRBV6-1	TGTGCCAGCAGTGAACGTCACGGGGGGGCTCCGATAGATGAGCAGTTCTTC	CASSERHGGAPIDEQFF
NA	TRBJ1-1	TRBV28	TGTGCCAGCAGTTTAGGCAATAGGGGGTTTGAAGCTTTCTTT	CASSLGNRGFEAFF
NA	TRBJ2-7	TRBV6-6	TGTGCCAGCAGTTACGAACGGAGCTCCTACGAGCAGTACTTC	CASSYERSSYEQYF
TRBD2	TRBJ2-7	TRBV7-6	TGTGCCAGCAGCGCCTCTAGCGGGTTAACCTACGAGCAGTACTTC	CASSASSGLTYEQYF
NA	TRBJ2-7	TRBV28	TGTGCCAGCAGTTCCCGACAGATCTACGAGCAGTACTTC	CASSSRQIYEQYF
TRBD1	TRBJ1-6	TRBV7-6	TGTGCCAGCAGCTCAGCGGGACAGGGAGGGCCCCTCCACTTT	CASSSAGQGGPLHF
TRBD1	TRBJ2-1	TRBV4-2	TGTGCCAGCAGCCATGTTACCGGGACAGCCTCCTACAATGAGCAGTTCTTC	CASSHVTGTASYNEQFF
NA	TRBJ1-1	TRBV6-5	TGTGCCAGCAGTATCCCAGGGGTACCCAACACTGAAGCTTTCTTT	CASSIPGVPNTEAFF
TRBD1	TRBJ1-2	TRBV29-1	TGCAGCGTTTTCTACGGGACAGCGATCTGGGGCTACACCTTC	CSVFYGTAIWGYTF
NA	TRBJ2-5	TRBV5-1	TGCGCCAGCAGCTTGGGCGGAGGACAGGAGACCCAGTACTTC	CASSLGGGQETQYF
TRBD1	TRBJ2-6	TRBV9	TGTGCCAGCAGCGCCCCACGCCCGGGACAGCTCTCTGGGGCCAACGTCCTGACTTTC	CASSAPRPGQLSGANVLTF
TRBD1	TRBJ1-2	TRBV15	TGTGCCACCAGCCGGGGACAGGGTATCGGCTATGGCTACACCTTC	CATSRGQGIGYGYTF
NA	TRBJ1-3	TRBV13	TGTGCCAGCAAACTTAGAACGGGGTCTGGAAACACCATATATTTT	CASKLRTGSGNTIYF
NA	TRBJ1-5	TRBV28	TGTGCCAGCGAAGAGGATCAGCCCCAGCATTTT	CASEEDQPQHF
NA	TRBJ2-7	TRBV2	TGTGCCAGCAGCTCAGCCCAACTCGGGGTACAGTACTTC	CASSSAQLGVQYF
NA	TRBJ1-5	TRBV2	TGTGCCAGCAGTGAGAGGGAGAAGGTCCTTCGTTTT	CASSEREKVLRF
NA	TRBJ1-2	TRBV6-1	TGTGCCAGCAGTGAAACGGGGGACTGGAACTATGGCTACACCTTC	CASSETGDWNYGYTF
NA	TRBJ2-7	TRBV28	TGTGCCAGCAGCACCACCTGGGGCCTTTACGAGCAGTACTTC	CASSTTWGLYEQYF
NA	TRBJ1-4	TRBV7-9	TGTGCCAGCAGTATATATGGGAGCGCCGGGGAAAAACTGTTTTTT	CASSIYGSAGEKLFF
TRBD2	TRBJ2-1	TRBV5-1	TGCGCCAGCAGCACGGGACTAGCGGGAGGGGGTGACAATGAGCAGTTCTTC	CASSTGLAGGGDNEQFF
TRBD2	TRBJ2-5	TRBV9	TGTGCCAGCAGCCCCCCACCCACTAGCGGGGGGGCTCGTGAGACCCAGTACTTC	CASSPPPTSGGARETQYF
NA	TRBJ2-3	TRBV5-1	TGCGCCAGCAGACTAGGGATCAGGGGGGTCACAGATACGCAGTATTTT	CASRLGIRGVTDTQYF
TRBD1	TRBJ1-6	TRBV12-5	TGTGCTAGTGGTTGGGACAGGGTTTCACACCTCCACTTT	CASGWDRVSHLHF
TRBD1	TRBJ1-2	TRBV10-2	TGCGCCAGCAGCCTTTCCCCGGGACAGGGACAATATAACTATGGCTACACCTTC	CASSLSPGQGQYNYGYTF
TRBD2	TRBJ2-3	TRBV6-4	TGTGCCAGCAGTGAAGCGGGGGGCCACACAGATACGCAGTATTTT	CASSEAGGHTDTQYF
NA	TRBJ1-4	TRBV5-1	TGCGCCAGCACCCCGGCGGGGGGCGCGAATGAAAAACTGTTTTTT	CASTPAGGANEKLFF
TRBD1	TRBJ1-5	TRBV6-5	TGTGCCAGCAGTTACTCGGAGGGGGCTAATCAGCCCCAGCATTTT	CASSYSEGANQPQHF
TRBD2	TRBJ2-4	TRBV28	TGTGCCAGCAGGTTAGCGGGAGGGCCGATCAAAAACATTCAGTACTTC	CASRLAGGPIKNIQYF
TRBD1	TRBJ2-7	TRBV5-4	TGTGCCAGCAGCTTAAGGACAGGGAGCTCCTACGAGCAGTACTTC	CASSLRTGSSYEQYF
TRBD1	TRBJ2-7	TRBV7-9	TGTGCCAGCAGCTTAGCCTCCGGGACAGCATTTACCTACGAGCAGTACTTC	CASSLASGTAFTYEQYF